This T cell receptor beta chain was captured in a study of OX40 agonist ivuxolimab in advanced cancers. Study-wide background: Patients' therapy was ivuxolimab, an antibody that acts as an agonist of OX40 (CD134). Around 40% of patients had received prior checkpoint inhibitor therapy. Overall study findings and caveats: Antigens targeted by the expanded peripheral T cells were not determined. In CD8+ T cells, expanded clones were on average more numerous than in CD4+.

Turning to this clone: Its target is not known.

Data came from immunoSEQ multiplex PCR; TCRdb stores just in-frame clones and leaves some out. The top ten hold approximately 2.3% of the sample, which has about 77,000 clones, just under 90% seen once. Sequences were derived from CD4+ or CD8+ T cells sorted from blood, sampled in a trial of the OX40 agonist ivuxolimab. The TCR originated in an adult with an advanced solid tumor such as melanoma, head and neck, liver or kidney cancer.

The CDR3 sequence: CASSRDRNGYTF. CDR3 nucleotide sequence: TGTGCCAGCAGCCGGGACAGGAACGGCTACACCTTC. The chain joins TRBV5-4 to TRBJ1-2, with 8 positions matching TRBD1. After removal of 4 bases from V and 8 bases from J, the junction contained 4 bases not matched to a gene. CDR3 length equals 12 residues. Germline V gives CDR1 SGHNT, CDR2 YYREEE (reference sequence).